These 7 T cell receptor beta chains were all obtained from the same sample, sequenced in a study of blood T cells in healthy people across ages. A second 7 to 11 cycle PCR used barcoded and J-beta primers. MiXCR was run by TCRdb on the 5' RACE reads, yielding one entry per CDR3 protein. The sample has 780,000 or so distinct CDR3 sequences, approximately 60% seen once. The sequenced sample was blood. The source is a man aged 35 to 55 in good health.

The chain employs TRBV7-2 and TRBJ2-4, with D possibly being TRBD1 (7 bases). Germline assignment: CDR1 SGHTA and CDR2 FQGNSA. The CDR3 totals 13 residues. Trimming took 5 bases from V and 8 from J, leaving 13 bases between them. Here the CDR3 reads CASSRTRGDIQYF. The CDR3 nucleotides are TGTGCCAGCAGCCGGACCAGGGGGGACATTCAGTACTTC. The whole variable domain, remainder taken from reference TRBV7-2 and TRBJ2-4, is GAGVSQSPSNKVTEKGKDVELRCDPISGHTALYWYRQSLGQGLEFLIYFQGNSAPDKSGLPSDRFSAERTGGSVSTLTIQRTQQEDSAVYLCASSRTRGDIQYFGAGTRLSVL.

This chain joins TRBV12-3 or TRBV12-4 and TRBJ2-3; D remains unclear. The CDR3 is 16 residues long. Trimming left V 5 bases short and J 2 bases short, with 17 bases between. CDR3 amino acids: CASSPSWGGDTDTQYF. The CDR3 DNA reads TGTGCCAGCAGTCCCAGCTGGGGTGGAGACACAGATACGCAGTATTTT.

V is TRBV9 and J is TRBJ1-6; D call uncertain. CDR1 is SGDLS and CDR2 is YYNGEE in the germline V gene. The V and J ends lost 4 bases and 6 bases respectively, with 14 bases between them. There are 15 residues in the CDR3. The CDR3 sequence: CASSSNQGSNSPLHF. The CDR3 nucleotides are TGTGCCAGCAGCTCCAACCAAGGGTCTAATTCACCCCTCCACTTT.

The V call is TRBV5-1, the J call TRBJ2-3, with no clear D. Trimming left V 10 bases short and J 2 bases short, with 14 bases between. Looked up from germline, CDR1 is SGHRS and CDR2 is YFSETQ. The CDR3 sequence is 13 residues long. CDR3 DNA: TGCGCCGGCCGGGCAGGAGACACAGATACGCAGTATTTT. This translates into CAGRAGDTDTQYF.

J is TRBJ1-1 and V is TRBV3-1, with 8 positions matching TRBD1. Germline loops: CDR1 LGHDT, CDR2 YNNKEL (reference sequence). V lost 4 bases and J lost 5; bases outside the gene matches: 9. The length of the CDR3 is 15 residues. CDR3 sequence reads: CASSRLSGGGTEAFF. The CDR3 DNA is TGTGCCAGCAGCCGTCTATCAGGGGGCGGAACTGAAGCTTTCTTT.

The V and J genes are TRBV7-2 and TRBJ2-3, with D unclear. The CDR3 is made up of 14 amino acids. Trimming left V 5 bases short and J 4 bases short, with 13 bases between. Germline V gene sequence: CDR1 SGHTA, CDR2 FQGNSA. CDR3 in amino acids: CASSPGYRSDTQYF. The CDR3 nucleotides are TGTGCCAGCAGCCCCGGATATAGGTCAGATACGCAGTATTTT. Together with reference TRBV7-2 and TRBJ2-3, the CDR3 gives the full variable domain: GAGVSQSPSNKVTEKGKDVELRCDPISGHTALYWYRQSLGQGLEFLIYFQGNSAPDKSGLPSDRFSAERTGGSVSTLTIQRTQQEDSAVYLCASSPGYRSDTQYFGPGTRLTVL.

Notes on this clonotype: One junction end disagrees with the germline gene, perhaps due to a read error. This chain's CDR3 is CASSERAADTRYF. Here the CDR3 DNA reads TGTGCCAGCAGTGAGCGGGCCGCAGATACGCGGTATTTT. This sequence joins TRBV12-3 or TRBV12-4 and TRBJ2-3; the D gene is possibly TRBD2 (6 bases). The CDR3 extends over 13 amino acids.